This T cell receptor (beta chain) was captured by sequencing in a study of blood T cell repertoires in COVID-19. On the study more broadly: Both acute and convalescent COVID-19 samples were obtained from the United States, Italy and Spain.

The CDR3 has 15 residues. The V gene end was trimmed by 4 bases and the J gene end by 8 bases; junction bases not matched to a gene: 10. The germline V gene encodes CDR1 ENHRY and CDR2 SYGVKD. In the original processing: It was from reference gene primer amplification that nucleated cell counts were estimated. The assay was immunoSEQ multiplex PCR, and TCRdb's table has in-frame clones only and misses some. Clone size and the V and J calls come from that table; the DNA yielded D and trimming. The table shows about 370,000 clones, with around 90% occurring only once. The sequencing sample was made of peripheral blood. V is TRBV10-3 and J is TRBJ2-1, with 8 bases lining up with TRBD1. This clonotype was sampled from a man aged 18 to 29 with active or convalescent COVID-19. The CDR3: CAISGWTGTADEQFF. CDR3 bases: TGTGCCATCAGTGGATGGACAGGGACGGCGGATGAGCAGTTCTTC.